This TCR beta chain comes out of a study of monozygotic twins with cystic fibrosis. General study results and limits: Median Simpson clonality of approximately 0.01 suggested naive T cells predominated. V usage most resembled the co-twin in 13 of 16 pairs. Monozygotic CF twin pairs shared significantly more nucleotide-identical clonotypes than unrelated CF individuals did.

About this clone: The antigen is undetermined.

The CDR3 runs to 14 residues. The V gene's germline CDR1 is SGHRS and CDR2 YFSETQ. V lost 4 bases and J lost 4; bases outside the gene matches: 7. Using immunoSEQ multiplex PCR, the repertoire was profiled, and TCRdb retains in-frame clones only, with some absent. The sample gives roughly 9,400 clones, about 98% of which show up once; less than 0.25% is in the top ten. Material: blood. The sequence was collected from a girl aged 2 to 10 with cystic fibrosis. This chain connects TRBV5-1 to TRBJ1-1, with TRBD1 identical over 7 bases. CDR3 sequence reads: CASSGDRVGTEAFF. The CDR3 bases are TGCGCCAGCAGCGGAGACAGGGTAGGCACTGAAGCTTTCTTT.